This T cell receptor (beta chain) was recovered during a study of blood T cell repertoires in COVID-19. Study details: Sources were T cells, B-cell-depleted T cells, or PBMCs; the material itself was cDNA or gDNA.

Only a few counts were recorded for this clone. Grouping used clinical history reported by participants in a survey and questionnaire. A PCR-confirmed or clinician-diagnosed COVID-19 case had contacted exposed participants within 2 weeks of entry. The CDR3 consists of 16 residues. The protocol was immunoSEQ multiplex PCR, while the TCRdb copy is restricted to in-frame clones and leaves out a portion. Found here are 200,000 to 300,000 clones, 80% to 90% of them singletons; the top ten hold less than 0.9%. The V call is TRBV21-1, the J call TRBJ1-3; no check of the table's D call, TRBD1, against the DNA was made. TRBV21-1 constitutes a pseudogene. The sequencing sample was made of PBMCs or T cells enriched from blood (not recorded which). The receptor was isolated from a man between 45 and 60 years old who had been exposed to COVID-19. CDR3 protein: CASSIRTGDTGNTIYF. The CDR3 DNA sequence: TGTGCCAGCAGCATCCGGACAGGGGACACTGGAAACACCATATATTTT.